This is a list of T cell receptor beta chains from one sample in a study of post-analysis software for immune sequencing data. MiXCR was run by TCRdb on the PCR reads, yielding one entry per CDR3 protein. The table has approximately 570,000 distinct CDR3 sequences, roughly 46% seen once. Sequenced sample: blood. The receptors originated from a girl aged 10-17 years with multiple sclerosis. Each CDR3 is given with its conserved first and last residue. The D gene is left open where the match is weak. Some rows have no size entry. The others give once, few or many, or a class for an expanded clone.

few	TRBV12-3/TRBV12-4	TRBD2	TRBJ2-1	TGTGCCAGCACCCCGGGACTAGGGCAGGGTGAGCAGTTCTTC	CASTPGLGQGEQFF
few	TRBV11-2	TRBD1	TRBJ2-1	TGTGCCAGCAGCCAGGGACAGGGGGCCTACAATGAGCAGTTCTTC	CASSQGQGAYNEQFF
.	TRBV4-1	.	TRBJ2-3	TGCGCCAGCAGCCAAGGCCGGAATGGGGGGGATACGCAGTATTTT	CASSQGRNGGDTQYF
once	TRBV12-3/TRBV12-4	TRBD2	TRBJ2-1	TGTGCCAGCAGTTGGGGGACTAGCGGGAGGGGTGAGCAGTTCTTC	CASSWGTSGRGEQFF
.	TRBV5-1	.	TRBJ2-7	TGCGCCAGCAGCTCGGCCGGGACTGGGGGCTCCGAGCAGTACTTC	CASSSAGTGGSEQYF
few	TRBV29-1	.	TRBJ1-2	TGCAGCGTTGGTAACTCGGGACGGATCTATGGCTACACCTTC	CSVGNSGRIYGYTF
.	TRBV5-5	.	TRBJ2-7	TGTGCCAGCAGCTCGTCCCAAAGATACGAGCAGTACTTC	CASSSSQRYEQYF
.	TRBV7-9	.	TRBJ2-1	TGTGCCAGCAGCCCCTATAGCGGACCTTACAATGAGCAGTTCTTC	CASSPYSGPYNEQFF
.	TRBV20-1	TRBD2	TRBJ2-5	TGCAGTGCTAGAGCGGCACGGGAGGTTAAAGAGACCCAGTACTTC	CSARAAREVKETQYF
few	TRBV20-1	.	TRBJ2-3	TGCAGTGCTAGAGATGGACCCCCGGGCCGTTTGGATACGCAGTATTTT	CSARDGPPGRLDTQYF
few	TRBV4-1	TRBD1	TRBJ2-5	TGCGCCAGCAGCCATGGAGGGGACAGGGCGGGGGAGACCCAGTACTTC	CASSHGGDRAGETQYF
.	TRBV13	TRBD2	TRBJ2-1	TGTGCCAGCAGCTTAGCTAGCGGGGGGGACGGCAATGAGCAGTTCTTC	CASSLASGGDGNEQFF
many	TRBV3-1	.	TRBJ2-5	TGTGCCAGCAGCCAAGTGGAGACCCAGTACTTC	CASSQVETQYF
few	TRBV10-3	.	TRBJ2-1	TGTGCCATCAGTGAGTTCGACAATGAGCAGTTCTTC	CAISEFDNEQFF
.	TRBV5-1	.	TRBJ1-2	TGCGCCAGCAGCTTGGTGGGAGAGCGTGGCTACACCTTC	CASSLVGERGYTF
.	TRBV4-1	TRBD1	TRBJ1-1	TGCGCCAGCAGTCAAACAGGGGCGTCGAACACTGAAGCTTTCTTT	CASSQTGASNTEAFF
.	TRBV4-1	TRBD1	TRBJ2-1	TGCGCCAGCAGCCGAGGGACAGGGTACAGTGAGCAGTTCTTC	CASSRGTGYSEQFF
.	TRBV5-1	.	TRBJ1-1	TGCGCCAGCAGCTTCCGGGCCTCAAACACTGAAGCTTTCTTT	CASSFRASNTEAFF
.	TRBV4-1	TRBD1	TRBJ2-6	TGCGCCAGCAGTCAGGGACAGGTTTACTCTGGGGCCAACGTCCTGACTTTC	CASSQGQVYSGANVLTF
.	TRBV6-4	TRBD2	TRBJ2-1	TGTGCCAGCAGCCCTAGGATACTAGCGGGGGGGCCGAACAATGAGCAGGTCTTC	CASSPRILAGGPNNEQVF
.	TRBV5-6	TRBD1	TRBJ2-6	TGTGCCAGCAGCTTAAGCGGGACAGGGATGGGTCGTGGGGCCAACGTCCTGACTTTC	CASSLSGTGMGRGANVLTF
few	TRBV7-2	.	TRBJ1-6	TGTGCCAGCAGCCCCGGGCTAAGAGGGTCGTCCTATAATTCACCCCTCCACTTT	CASSPGLRGSSYNSPLHF
.	TRBV6-5	.	TRBJ2-7	TGTGCCAGCAGTTACTCTATTCAGAGCGAGCAGTACTTC	CASSYSIQSEQYF
.	TRBV20-1	TRBD2	TRBJ2-1	TGCAGTGCTAGGGGGGGGTCGGTCGATACTGAGCAGTTCTTC	CSARGGSVDTEQFF